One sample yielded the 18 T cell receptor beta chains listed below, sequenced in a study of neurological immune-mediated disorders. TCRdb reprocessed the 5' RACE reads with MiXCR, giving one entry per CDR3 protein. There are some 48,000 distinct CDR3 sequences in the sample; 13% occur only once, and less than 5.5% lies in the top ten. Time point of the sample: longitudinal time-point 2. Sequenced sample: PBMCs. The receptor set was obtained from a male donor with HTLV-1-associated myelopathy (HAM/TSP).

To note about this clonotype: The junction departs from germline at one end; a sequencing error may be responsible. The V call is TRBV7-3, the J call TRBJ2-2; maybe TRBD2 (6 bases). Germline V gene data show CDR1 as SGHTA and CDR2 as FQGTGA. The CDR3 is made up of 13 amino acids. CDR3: CACGGANTGELFF. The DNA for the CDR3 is TGTGCCTGCGGCGGGGCGAATACCGGGGAGCTGTTTTTT.

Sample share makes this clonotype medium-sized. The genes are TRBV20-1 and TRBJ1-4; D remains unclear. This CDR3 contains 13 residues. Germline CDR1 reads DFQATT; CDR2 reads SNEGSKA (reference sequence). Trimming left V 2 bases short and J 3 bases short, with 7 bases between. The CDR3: CSARSEPNEKLFF. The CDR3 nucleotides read TGCAGTGCTAGATCAGAGCCTAATGAAAAACTGTTTTTT.

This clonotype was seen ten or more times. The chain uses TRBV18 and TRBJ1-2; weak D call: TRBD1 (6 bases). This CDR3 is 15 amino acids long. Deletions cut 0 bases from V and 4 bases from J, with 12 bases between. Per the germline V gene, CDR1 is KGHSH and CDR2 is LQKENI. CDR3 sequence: CASSPPGAPGYGYTF. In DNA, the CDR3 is TGTGCCAGCTCACCACCGGGGGCGCCGGGCTATGGCTACACCTTC.

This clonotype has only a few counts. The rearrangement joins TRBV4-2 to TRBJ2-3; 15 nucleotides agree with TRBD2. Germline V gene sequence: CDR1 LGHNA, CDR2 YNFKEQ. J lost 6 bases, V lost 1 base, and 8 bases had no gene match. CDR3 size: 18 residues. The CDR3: CASSQAGTSGGLQDTQYF. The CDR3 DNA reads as TGTGCCAGCAGCCAAGCGGGGACTAGCGGGGGGCTACAGGATACGCAGTATTTT.

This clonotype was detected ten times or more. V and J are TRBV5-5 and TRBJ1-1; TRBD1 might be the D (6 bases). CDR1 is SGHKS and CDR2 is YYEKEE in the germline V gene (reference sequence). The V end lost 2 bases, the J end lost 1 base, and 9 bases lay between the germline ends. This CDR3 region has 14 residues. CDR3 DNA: TGTGCCAGCAGCTTACAACAGGGGAACACTGAAGCTTTCTTT. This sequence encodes CASSLQQGNTEAFF.

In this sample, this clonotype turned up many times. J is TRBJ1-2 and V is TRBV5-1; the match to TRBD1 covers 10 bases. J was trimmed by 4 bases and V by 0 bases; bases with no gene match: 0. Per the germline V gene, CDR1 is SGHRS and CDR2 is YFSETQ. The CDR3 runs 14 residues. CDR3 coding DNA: TGCGCCAGCAGCTTGGGACAGGGGGCCTATGGCTACACCTTC. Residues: CASSLGQGAYGYTF.

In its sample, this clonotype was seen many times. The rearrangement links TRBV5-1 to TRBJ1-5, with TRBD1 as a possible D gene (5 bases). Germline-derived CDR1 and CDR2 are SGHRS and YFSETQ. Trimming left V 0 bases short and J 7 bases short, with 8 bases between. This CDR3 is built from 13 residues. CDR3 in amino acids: CASSLEGLQPQHF. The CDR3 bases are TGCGCCAGCAGCTTGGAGGGGTTACAGCCCCAGCATTTT.

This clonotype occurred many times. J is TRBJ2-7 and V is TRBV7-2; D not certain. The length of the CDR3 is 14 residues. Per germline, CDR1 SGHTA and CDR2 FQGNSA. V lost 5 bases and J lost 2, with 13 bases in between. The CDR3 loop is CASSPTAATYEQYF. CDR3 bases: TGTGCCAGCAGCCCGACGGCAGCGACCTACGAGCAGTACTTC.

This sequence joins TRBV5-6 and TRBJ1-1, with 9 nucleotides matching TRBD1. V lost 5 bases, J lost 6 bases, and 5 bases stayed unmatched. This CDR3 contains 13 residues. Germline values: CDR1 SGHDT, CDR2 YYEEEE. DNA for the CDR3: TGTGCCAGCAGTTTCGGGACAGGGTCTGAAGCTTTCTTT. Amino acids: CASSFGTGSEAFF.

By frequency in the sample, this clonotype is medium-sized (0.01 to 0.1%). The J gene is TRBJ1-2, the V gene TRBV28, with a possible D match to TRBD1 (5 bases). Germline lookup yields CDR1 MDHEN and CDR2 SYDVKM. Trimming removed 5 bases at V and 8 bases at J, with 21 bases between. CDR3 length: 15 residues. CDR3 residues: CASSTIRGGGNGYTF. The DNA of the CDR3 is TGTGCCAGCAGTACCATTCGGGGGGGAGGCAACGGCTACACCTTC.

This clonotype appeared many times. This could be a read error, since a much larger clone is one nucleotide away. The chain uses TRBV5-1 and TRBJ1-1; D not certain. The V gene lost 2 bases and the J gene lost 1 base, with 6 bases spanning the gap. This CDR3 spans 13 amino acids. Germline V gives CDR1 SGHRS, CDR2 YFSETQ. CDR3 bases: TGCGCCAGCAGCTTTAACAGGAACACTGAAGCTTTCTTT. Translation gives CASSFNRNTEAFF.

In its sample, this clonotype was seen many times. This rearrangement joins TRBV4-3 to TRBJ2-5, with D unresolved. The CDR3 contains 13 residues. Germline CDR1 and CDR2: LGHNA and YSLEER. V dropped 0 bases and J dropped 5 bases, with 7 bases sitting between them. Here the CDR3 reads CASSQDPRETQYF. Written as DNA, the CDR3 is TGCGCCAGCAGCCAAGATCCTCGGGAGACCCAGTACTTC.

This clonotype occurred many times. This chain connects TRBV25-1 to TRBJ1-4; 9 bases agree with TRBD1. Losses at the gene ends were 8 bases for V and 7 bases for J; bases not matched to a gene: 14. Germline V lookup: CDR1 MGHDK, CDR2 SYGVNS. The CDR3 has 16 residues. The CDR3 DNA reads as TGTGCCAGCCCAAACCGGGACAGGGTACAAAGTGAAAAACTGTTTTTT. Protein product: CASPNRDRVQSEKLFF.

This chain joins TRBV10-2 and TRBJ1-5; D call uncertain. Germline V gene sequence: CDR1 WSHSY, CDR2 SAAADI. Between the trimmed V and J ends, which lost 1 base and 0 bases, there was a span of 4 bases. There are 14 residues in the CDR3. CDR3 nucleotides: TGCGCCAGCAGTGAGTTCAATAGCAATCAGCCCCAGCATTTT. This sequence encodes CASSEFNSNQPQHF.

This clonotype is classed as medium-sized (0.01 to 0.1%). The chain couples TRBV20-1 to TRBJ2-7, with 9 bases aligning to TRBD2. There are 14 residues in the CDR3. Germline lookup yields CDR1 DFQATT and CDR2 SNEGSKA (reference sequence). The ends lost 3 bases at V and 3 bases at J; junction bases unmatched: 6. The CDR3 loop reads CSASKAGGVYEQYF. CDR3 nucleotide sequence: TGCAGTGCTAGTAAAGCGGGGGGCGTCTACGAGCAGTACTTC.

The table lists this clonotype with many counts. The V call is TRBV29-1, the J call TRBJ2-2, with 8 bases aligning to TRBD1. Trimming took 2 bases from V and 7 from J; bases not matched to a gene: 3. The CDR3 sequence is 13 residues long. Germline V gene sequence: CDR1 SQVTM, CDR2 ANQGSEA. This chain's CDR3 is CSVESRGHGELFF. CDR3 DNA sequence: TGCAGCGTTGAAAGCAGGGGGCACGGGGAGCTGTTTTTT.

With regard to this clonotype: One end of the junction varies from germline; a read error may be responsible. In DNA form, the CDR3 reads TGTGTCAGCAGCAGCCGGGTCACCCACAATGAGCAGTTCTTC. Its translation is CVSSSRVTHNEQFF. The J gene is TRBJ2-1, the V gene TRBV28; D is uncertain. CDR1 and CDR2 (germline): MDHEN, SYDVKM. The CDR3 contains 14 residues. Full variable domain (missing parts from reference TRBV28 and TRBJ2-1): DVKVTQSSRYLVKRTGEKVFLECVQDMDHENMFWYRQDPGLGLRLIYFSYDVKMKEKGDIPEGYSVSREKKERFSLILESASTNQTSMYLCVSSSRVTHNEQFFGPGTRLTVL.

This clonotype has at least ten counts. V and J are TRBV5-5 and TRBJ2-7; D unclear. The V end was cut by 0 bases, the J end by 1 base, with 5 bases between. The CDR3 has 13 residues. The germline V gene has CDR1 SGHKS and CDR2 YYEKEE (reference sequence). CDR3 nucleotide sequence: TGTGCCAGCAGCTTGGATGATTCCTACGAGCAGTACTTC. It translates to CASSLDDSYEQYF. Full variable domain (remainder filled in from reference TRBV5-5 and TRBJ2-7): DAGVTQSPTHLIKTRGQQVTLRCSPISGHKSVSWYQQVLGQGPQFIFQYYEKEERGRGNFPDRFSARQFPNYSSELNVNALLLGDSALYLCASSLDDSYEQYFGPGTRLTVT.